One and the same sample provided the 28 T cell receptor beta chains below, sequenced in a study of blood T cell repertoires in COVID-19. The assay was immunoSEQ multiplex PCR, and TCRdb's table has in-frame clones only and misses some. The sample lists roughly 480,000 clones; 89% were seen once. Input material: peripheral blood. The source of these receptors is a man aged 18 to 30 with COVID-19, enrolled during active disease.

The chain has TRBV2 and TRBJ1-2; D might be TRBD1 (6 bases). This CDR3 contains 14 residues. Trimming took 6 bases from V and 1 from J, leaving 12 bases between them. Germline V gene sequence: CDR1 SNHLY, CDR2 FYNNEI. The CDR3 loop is CASREQGLNYGYTF. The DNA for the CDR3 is TGTGCCAGCAGGGAACAGGGCCTTAACTATGGCTACACCTTC.

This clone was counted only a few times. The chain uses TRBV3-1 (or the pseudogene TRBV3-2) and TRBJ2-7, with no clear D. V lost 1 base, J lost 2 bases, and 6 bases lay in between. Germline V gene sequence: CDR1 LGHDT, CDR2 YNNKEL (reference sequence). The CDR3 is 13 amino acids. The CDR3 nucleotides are TGTGCCAGCAGCCAAGCTCGGGCCTACGAGCAGTACTTC. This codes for CASSQARAYEQYF.

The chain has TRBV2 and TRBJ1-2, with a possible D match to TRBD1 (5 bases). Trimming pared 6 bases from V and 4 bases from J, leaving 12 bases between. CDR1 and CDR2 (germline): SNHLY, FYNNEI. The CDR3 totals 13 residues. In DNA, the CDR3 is TGTGCCAGCAGCTGGGCGGGGCTCTATGGCTACACCTTC. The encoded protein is CASSWAGLYGYTF.

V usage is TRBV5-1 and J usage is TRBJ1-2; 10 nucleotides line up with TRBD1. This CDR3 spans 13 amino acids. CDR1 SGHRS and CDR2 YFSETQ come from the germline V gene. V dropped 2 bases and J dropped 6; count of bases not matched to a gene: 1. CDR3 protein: CASSFGTGDGYTF. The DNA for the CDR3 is TGCGCCAGCAGCTTTGGGACAGGGGATGGCTACACCTTC.

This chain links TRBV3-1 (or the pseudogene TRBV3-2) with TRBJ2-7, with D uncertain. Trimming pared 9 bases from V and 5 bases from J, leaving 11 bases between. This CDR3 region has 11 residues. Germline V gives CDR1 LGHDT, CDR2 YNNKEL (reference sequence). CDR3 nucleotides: TGTGCCAGGATCTCTAACCACGAGCAGTACTTC. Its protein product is CARISNHEQYF.

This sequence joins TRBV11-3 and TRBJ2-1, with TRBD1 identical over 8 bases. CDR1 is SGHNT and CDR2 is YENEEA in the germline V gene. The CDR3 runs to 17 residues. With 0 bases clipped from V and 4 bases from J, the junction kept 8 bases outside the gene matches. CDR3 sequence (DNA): TGTGCCAGCAGCTTAGATCTGGCAGGGGGCCCATACAATGAGCAGTTCTTC. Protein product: CASSLDLAGGPYNEQFF. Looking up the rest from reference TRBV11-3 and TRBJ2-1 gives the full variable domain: EAGVVQSPRYKIIEKKQPVAFWCNPISGHNTLYWYLQNLGQGPELLIRYENEEAVDDSQLPKDRFSAERLKGVDSTLKIQPAELGDSAVYLCASSLDLAGGPYNEQFFGPGTRLTVL.

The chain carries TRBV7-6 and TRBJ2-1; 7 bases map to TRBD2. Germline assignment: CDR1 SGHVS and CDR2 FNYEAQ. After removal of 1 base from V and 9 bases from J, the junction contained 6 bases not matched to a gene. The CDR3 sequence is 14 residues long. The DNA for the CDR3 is TGTGCCAGCAGCTTAGATGGCGGGAGTAGTGAGCAGTTCTTC. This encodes CASSLDGGSSEQFF.

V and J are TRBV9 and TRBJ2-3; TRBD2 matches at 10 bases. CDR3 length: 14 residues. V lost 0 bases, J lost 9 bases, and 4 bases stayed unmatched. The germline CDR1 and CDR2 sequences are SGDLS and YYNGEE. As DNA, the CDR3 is TGTGCCAGCAGCGTAGGGGTAGCGGGGGGAACGCAGTATTTT. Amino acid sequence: CASSVGVAGGTQYF.

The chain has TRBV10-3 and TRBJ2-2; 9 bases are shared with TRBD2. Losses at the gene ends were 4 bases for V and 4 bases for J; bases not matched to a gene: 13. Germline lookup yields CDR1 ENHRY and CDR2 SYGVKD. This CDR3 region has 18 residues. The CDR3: CAISGGLAIERSTGELFF. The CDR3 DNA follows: TGTGCCATCAGTGGGGGACTAGCTATTGAAAGAAGCACCGGGGAGCTGTTTTTT.

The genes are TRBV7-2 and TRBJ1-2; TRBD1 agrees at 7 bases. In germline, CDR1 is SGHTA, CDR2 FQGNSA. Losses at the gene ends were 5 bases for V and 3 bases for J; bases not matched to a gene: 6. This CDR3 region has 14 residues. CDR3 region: CASSPQGQYYGYTF. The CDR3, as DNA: TGTGCCAGCAGCCCCCAGGGACAGTACTATGGCTACACCTTC.

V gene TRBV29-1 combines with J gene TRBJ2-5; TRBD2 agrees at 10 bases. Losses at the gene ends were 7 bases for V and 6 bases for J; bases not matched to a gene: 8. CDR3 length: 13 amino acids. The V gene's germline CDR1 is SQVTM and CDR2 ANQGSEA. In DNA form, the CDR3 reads TGCAGCGGCAGCGGGAGGGCCGTAAAGACCCAGTACTTC. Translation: CSGSGRAVKTQYF.

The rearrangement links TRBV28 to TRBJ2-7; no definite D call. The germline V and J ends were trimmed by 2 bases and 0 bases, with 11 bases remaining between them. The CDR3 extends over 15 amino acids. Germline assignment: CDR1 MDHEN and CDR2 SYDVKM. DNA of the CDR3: TGTGCCAGCAGTTTAGCCGGATCGGGCTCCTACGAGCAGTACTTC. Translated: CASSLAGSGSYEQYF.

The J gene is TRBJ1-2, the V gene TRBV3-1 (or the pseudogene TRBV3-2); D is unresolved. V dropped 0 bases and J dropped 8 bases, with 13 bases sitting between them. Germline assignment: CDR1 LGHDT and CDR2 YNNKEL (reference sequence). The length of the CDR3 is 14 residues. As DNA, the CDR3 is TGTGCCAGCAGCCAAGATCTTGGGTCCAGGGGCTACACCTTC. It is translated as CASSQDLGSRGYTF.

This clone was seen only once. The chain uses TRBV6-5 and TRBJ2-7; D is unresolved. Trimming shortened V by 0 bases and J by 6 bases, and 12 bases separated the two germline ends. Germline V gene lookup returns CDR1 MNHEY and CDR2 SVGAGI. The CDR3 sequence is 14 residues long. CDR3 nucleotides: TGTGCCAGCAGTTACTCGTCGGTTGCCTTCGAGCAGTACTTC. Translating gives CASSYSSVAFEQYF.

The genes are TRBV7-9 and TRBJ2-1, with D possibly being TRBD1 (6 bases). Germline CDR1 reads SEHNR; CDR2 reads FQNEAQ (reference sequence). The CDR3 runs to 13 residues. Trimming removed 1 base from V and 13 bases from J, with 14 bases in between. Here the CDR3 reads CASSLGVLQGQFF. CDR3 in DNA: TGTGCCAGCAGCTTAGGCGTGTTACAGGGACAGTTCTTC.

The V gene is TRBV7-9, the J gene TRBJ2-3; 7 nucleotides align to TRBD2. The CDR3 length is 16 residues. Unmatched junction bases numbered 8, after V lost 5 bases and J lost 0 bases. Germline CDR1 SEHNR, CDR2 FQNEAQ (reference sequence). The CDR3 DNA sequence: TGTGCCAGCAGCAATACACTCGGGGGGAGCACAGATACGCAGTATTTT. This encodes CASSNTLGGSTDTQYF. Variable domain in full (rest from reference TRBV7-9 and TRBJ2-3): DTGVSQNPRHKITKRGQNVTFRCDPISEHNRLYWYRQTLGQGPEFLTYFQNEAQLEKSRLLSDRFSAERPKGSFSTLEIQRTEQGDSAMYLCASSNTLGGSTDTQYFGPGTRLTVL.

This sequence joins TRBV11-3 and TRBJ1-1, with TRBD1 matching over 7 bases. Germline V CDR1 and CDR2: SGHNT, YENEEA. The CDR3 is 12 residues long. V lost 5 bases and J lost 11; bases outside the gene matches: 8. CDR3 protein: CASSPGDRAAFF. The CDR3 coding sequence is TGTGCCAGCAGCCCTGGAGACAGGGCGGCTTTCTTT.

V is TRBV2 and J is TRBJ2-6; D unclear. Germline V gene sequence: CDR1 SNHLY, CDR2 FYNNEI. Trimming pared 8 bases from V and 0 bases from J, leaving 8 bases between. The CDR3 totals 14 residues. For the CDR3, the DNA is TGTGCCAGCGTTGCGGACTCTGGGGCCAACGTCCTGACTTTC. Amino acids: CASVADSGANVLTF.

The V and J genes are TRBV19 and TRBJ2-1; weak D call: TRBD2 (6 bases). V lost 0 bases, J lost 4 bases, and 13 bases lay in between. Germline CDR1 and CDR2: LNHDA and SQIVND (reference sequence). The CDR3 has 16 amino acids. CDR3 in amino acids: CASSIDLGTQYNEQFF. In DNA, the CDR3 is TGTGCCAGTAGTATAGATCTTGGGACTCAATACAATGAGCAGTTCTTC.

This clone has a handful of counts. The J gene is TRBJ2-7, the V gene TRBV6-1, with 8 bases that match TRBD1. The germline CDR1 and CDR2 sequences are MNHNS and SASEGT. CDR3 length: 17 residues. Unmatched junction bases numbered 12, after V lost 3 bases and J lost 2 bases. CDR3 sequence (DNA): TGTGCCAGCAGTGACGACAGGGGCGTGATATTTCCCTACGAGCAGTACTTC. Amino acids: CASSDDRGVIFPYEQYF.

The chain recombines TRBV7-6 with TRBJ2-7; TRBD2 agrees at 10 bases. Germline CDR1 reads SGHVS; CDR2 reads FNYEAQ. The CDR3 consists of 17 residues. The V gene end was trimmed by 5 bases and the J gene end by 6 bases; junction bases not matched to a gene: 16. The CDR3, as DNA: TGTGCCAGCAGCCCACGTCTCGGAGCGGGGGGGCCGGGCGAGCAGTACTTC. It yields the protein CASSPRLGAGGPGEQYF.

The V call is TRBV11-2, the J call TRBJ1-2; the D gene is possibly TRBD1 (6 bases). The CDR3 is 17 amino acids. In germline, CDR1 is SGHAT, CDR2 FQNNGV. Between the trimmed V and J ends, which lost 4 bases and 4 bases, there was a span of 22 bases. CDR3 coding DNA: TGTGCCAGCAGCTCGGACAGTACTAACCCGAAACTCTATGGCTACACCTTC. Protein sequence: CASSSDSTNPKLYGYTF. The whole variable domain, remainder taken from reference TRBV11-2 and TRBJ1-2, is EAGVAQSPRYKIIEKRQSVAFWCNPISGHATLYWYQQILGQGPKLLIQFQNNGVVDDSQLPKDRFSAERLKGVDSTLKIQPAKLEDSAVYLCASSSDSTNPKLYGYTFGSGTRLTVV.

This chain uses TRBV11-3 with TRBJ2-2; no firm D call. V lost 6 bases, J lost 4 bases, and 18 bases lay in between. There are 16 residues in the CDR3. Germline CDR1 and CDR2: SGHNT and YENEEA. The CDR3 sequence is CASSHRHRSTTGELFF. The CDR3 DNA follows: TGTGCCAGCAGTCACAGACATCGTTCTACCACCGGGGAGCTGTTTTTT.

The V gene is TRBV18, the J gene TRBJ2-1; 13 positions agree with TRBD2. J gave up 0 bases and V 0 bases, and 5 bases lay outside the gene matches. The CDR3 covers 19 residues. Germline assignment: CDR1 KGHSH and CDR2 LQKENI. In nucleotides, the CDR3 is TGTGCCAGCTCACCACCGGGACTAGCGGGGTTCAGCTCCTACAATGAGCAGTTCTTC. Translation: CASSPPGLAGFSSYNEQFF.

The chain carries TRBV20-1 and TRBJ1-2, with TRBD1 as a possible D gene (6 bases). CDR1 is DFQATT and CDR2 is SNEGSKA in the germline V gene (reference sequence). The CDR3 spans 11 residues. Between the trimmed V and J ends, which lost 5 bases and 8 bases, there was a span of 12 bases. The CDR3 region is CSAPRGGGYTF. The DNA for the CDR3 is TGCAGTGCTCCGCGGGGGGGCGGCTACACCTTC.

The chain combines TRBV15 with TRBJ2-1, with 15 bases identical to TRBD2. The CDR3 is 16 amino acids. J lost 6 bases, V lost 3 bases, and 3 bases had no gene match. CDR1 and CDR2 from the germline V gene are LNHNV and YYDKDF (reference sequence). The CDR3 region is CATSRGLAGGGNEQFF. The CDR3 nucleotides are TGTGCCACCAGCAGGGGACTAGCGGGGGGAGGCAATGAGCAGTTCTTC.

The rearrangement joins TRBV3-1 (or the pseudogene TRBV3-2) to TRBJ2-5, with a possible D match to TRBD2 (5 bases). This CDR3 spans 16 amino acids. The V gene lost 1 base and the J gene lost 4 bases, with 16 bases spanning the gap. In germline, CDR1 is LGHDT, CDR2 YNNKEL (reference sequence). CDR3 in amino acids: CASSQALSGSRETQYF. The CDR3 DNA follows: TGTGCCAGCAGCCAAGCTCTAAGTGGGAGTAGAGAGACCCAGTACTTC.

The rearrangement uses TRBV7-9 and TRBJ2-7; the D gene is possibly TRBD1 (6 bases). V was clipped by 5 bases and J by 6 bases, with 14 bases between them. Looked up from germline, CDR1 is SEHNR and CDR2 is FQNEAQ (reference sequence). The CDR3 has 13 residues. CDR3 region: CASSLGRGSEQYF. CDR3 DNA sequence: TGTGCCAGCAGCCTGGGCAGGGGATCCGAGCAGTACTTC.